The rows below give T cell receptor beta chains drawn from one sample of a study of CD8+ T cells in alopecia areata. Libraries were prepared by immunoSEQ multiplex PCR; TCRdb keeps only in-frame clonotypes and omits some of them. Of tens of thousands of clones listed, roughly 92% were seen once; the top ten hold approximately 20%. Sequenced material: CD8+ T cells sorted from blood, taken at week 24, from a patient treated with tofacitinib. These receptors came from a human donor with alopecia areata. Each CDR3 is given with its conserved first and last residue. A D gene is named only where the DNA matches it firmly. The size of a clone is reported for some rows only, either as once, few or many, or as a class for expanded clones.

clone_size | d_call | j_call | v_call | cdr3_nt | cdr3_aa
- | - | TRBJ2-3 | TRBV4-1 | TGCGCCAGCAGCCAAGATTCCCGGGGCGCTTACACAGATACGCAGTATTTT | CASSQDSRGAYTDTQYF
- | - | TRBJ2-1 | TRBV28 | TGTGCCAGCTCTATTGGGCTGACGTCCTACAATGAGCAGTTCTTC | CASSIGLTSYNEQFF
- | TRBD2 | TRBJ2-3 | TRBV7-6 | TGTGCCAGCAGCTTAGCTAGCGGGGGCTGGACTACCGACTTCACAGATACGCAGTATTTT | CASSLASGGWTTDFTDTQYF
- | - | TRBJ2-3 | TRBV27 | TGTGCCAGCAGGAGCACAGATACGCAGTATTTT | CASRSTDTQYF
- | - | TRBJ1-5 | TRBV4-3 | TGCGCCAGCAGCCAAGAAAGCGGCAATCAGCCCCAGCATTTT | CASSQESGNQPQHF
- | TRBD1 | TRBJ2-1 | TRBV29-1 | TGCAGCGCGCCGGGACAGGGGAATTCTCAGGAGCAGTTCTTC | CSAPGQGNSQEQFF
- | TRBD2 | TRBJ2-5 | TRBV4-1 | TGCGCCAGCAGCCAAGGGCGCGGGGGTTCTCAAGAGACCCAGTACTTC | CASSQGRGGSQETQYF
once | - | TRBJ1-5 | TRBV10-3 | TGTGCCATCAGTGAGTCGGATAGGGAAAGCAATCAGCCCCAGCATTTT | CAISESDRESNQPQHF
- | TRBD2 | TRBJ2-6 | TRBV4-3 | TGCGCCAGCAGCCAAGAGGGGGGGTCTACTGGGGCCAACGTCCTGACTTTC | CASSQEGGSTGANVLTF
- | - | TRBJ2-7 | TRBV4-2 | TGTGCCAGCAGCCAAGAGTGGGTTTCCTACGAGCAGTACTTC | CASSQEWVSYEQYF
once | TRBD2 | TRBJ2-2 | TRBV28 | TGTGCCAGCAGTCCACTAGCGGGGGGGCGTGACGACGGGGAGCTGTTTTTT | CASSPLAGGRDDGELFF